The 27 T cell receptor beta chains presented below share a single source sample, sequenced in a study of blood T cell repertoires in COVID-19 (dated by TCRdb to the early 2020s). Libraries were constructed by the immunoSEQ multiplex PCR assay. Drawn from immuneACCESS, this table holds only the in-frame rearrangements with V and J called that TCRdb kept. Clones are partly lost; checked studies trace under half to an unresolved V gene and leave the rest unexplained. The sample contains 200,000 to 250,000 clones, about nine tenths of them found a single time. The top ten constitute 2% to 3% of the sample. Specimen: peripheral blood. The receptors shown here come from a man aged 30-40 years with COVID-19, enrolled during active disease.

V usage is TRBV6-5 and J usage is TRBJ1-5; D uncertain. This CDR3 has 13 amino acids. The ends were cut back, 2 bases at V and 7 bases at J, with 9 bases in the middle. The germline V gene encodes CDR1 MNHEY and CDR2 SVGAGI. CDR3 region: CASSYIRGQPQHF. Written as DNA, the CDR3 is TGTGCCAGCAGTTACATCCGAGGGCAGCCCCAGCATTTT.

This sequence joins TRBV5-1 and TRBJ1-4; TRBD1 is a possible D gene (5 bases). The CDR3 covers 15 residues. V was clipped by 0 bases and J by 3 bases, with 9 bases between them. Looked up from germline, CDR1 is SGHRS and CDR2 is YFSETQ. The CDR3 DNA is TGCGCCAGCAGCTTGGCCAGGACACCTAATGAAAAACTGTTTTTT. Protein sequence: CASSLARTPNEKLFF.

For the CDR3, the DNA is TGTGCCAGCAGCCAAGATGTAGGACAAAAGGCTGAGACCCAGTACTTC. Translating it yields CASSQDVGQKAETQYF. The V call is TRBV4-2, the J call TRBJ2-5; D possibly corresponds to TRBD1 (5 bases). Germline V gene data show CDR1 as LGHNA and CDR2 as YNFKEQ. Trimming took 0 bases from V and 5 from J, leaving 16 bases between them. This CDR3 is built from 16 residues.

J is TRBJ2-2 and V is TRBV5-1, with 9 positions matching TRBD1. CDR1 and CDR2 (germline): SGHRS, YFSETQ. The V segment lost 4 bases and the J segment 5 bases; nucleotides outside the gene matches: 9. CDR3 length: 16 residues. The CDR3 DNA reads TGCGCCAGCAGCCAGCCGGGACAGGGAAGGACCGGGGAGCTGTTTTTT. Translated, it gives CASSQPGQGRTGELFF.

CDR3 sequence reads: CATSVDRGAPPDTQYF. The CDR3 DNA follows: TGTGCCACCAGTGTCGACAGGGGCGCCCCTCCAGATACGCAGTATTTT. The chain joins TRBV24-1 to TRBJ2-3; 8 bases are shared with TRBD1. The CDR3 sequence is 16 residues long. Germline CDR1 KGHDR, CDR2 SFDVKD. The ends lost 5 bases at V and 4 bases at J; junction bases unmatched: 10.

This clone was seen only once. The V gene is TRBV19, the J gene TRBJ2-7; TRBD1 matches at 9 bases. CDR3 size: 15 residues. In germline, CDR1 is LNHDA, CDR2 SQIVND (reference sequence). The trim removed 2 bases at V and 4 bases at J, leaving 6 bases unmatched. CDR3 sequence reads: CASSIIGQGRYEQYF. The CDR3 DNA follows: TGTGCCAGTAGTATAATCGGACAGGGGCGATACGAGCAGTACTTC.

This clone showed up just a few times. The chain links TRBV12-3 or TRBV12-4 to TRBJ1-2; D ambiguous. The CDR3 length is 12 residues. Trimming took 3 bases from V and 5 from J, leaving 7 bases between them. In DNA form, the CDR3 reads TGTGCCAGCAGTTTCGACAAGTATGGCTACACCTTC. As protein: CASSFDKYGYTF.

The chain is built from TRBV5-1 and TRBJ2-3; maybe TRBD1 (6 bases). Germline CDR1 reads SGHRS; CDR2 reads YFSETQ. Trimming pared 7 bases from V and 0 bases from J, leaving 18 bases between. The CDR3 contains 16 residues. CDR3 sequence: CASPPPGQDSTDTQYF. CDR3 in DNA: TGCGCCAGCCCCCCCCCGGGACAAGATAGCACAGATACGCAGTATTTT.

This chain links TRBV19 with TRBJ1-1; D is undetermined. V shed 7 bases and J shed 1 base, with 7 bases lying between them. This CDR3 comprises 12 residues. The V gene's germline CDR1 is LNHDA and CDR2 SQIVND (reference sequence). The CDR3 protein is CASNMRNTEAFF. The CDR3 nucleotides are TGTGCCAGTAATATGAGGAACACTGAAGCTTTCTTT.

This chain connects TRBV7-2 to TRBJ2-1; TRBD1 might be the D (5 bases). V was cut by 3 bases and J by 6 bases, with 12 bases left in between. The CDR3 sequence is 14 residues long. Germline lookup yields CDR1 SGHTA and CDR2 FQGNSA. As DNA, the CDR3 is TGTGCCAGCAGCTTCAGGGAATTTGGCAATGAGCAGTTCTTC. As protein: CASSFREFGNEQFF.

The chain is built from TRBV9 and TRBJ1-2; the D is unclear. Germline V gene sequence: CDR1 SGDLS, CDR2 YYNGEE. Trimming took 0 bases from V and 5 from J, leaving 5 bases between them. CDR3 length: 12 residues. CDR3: CASSVGSYGYTF. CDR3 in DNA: TGTGCCAGCAGCGTAGGCAGTTATGGCTACACCTTC.

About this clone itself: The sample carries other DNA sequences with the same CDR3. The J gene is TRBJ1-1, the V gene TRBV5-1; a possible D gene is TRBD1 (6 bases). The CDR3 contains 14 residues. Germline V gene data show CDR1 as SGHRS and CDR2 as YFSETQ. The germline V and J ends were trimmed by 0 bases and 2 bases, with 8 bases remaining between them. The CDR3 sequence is CASSLDRVNTEAFF. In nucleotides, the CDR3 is TGCGCCAGCAGCTTGGACAGGGTAAACACTGAAGCTTTCTTT.

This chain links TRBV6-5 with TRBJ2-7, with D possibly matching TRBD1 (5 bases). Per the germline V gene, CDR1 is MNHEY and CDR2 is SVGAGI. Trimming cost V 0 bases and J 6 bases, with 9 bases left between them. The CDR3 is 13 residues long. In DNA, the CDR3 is TGTGCCAGCAGTTACTCGGGGCTTGGCGAGCAGTACTTC. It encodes CASSYSGLGEQYF.

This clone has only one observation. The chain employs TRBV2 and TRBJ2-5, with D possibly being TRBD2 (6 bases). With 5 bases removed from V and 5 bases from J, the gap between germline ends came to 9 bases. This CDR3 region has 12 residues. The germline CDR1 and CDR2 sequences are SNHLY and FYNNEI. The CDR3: CASSWGEETQYF. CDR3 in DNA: TGTGCCAGCAGTTGGGGGGAGGAGACCCAGTACTTC.

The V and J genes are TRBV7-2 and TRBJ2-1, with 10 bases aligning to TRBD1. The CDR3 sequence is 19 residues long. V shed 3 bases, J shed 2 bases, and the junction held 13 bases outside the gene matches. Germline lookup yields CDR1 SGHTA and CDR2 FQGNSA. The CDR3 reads CASSLHGTGASWPYNEQFF. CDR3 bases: TGTGCCAGCAGCTTGCATGGGACAGGGGCCTCGTGGCCCTACAATGAGCAGTTCTTC.

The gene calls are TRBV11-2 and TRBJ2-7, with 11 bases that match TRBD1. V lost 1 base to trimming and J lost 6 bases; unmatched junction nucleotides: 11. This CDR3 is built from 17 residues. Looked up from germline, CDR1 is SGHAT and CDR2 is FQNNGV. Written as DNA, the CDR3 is TGTGCCAGCAGCTTAGTTCCGGGACAGGGGGTAGTAGCCGAGCAGTACTTC. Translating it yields CASSLVPGQGVVAEQYF.

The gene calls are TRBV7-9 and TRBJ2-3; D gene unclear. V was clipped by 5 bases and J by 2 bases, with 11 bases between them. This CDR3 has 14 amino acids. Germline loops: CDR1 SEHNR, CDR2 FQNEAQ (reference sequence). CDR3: CASSPVRDTDTQYF. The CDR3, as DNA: TGTGCCAGCAGCCCGGTTCGCGACACAGATACGCAGTATTTT.

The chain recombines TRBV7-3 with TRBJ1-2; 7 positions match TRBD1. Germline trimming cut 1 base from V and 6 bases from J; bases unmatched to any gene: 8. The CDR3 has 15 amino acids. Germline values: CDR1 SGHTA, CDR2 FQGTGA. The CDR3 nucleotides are TGTGCCAGCAGCTTAAACCCGACAGGGTACGATGGCTACACCTTC. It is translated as CASSLNPTGYDGYTF.

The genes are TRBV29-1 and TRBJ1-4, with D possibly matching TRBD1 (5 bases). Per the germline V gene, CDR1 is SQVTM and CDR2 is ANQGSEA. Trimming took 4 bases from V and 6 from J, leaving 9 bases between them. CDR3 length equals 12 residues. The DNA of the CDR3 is TGCAGCGTTGGCAGGGTCGATGAAAAACTGTTTTTT. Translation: CSVGRVDEKLFF. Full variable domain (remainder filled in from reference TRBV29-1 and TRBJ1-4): SAVISQKPSRDICQRGTSLTIQCQVDSQVTMMFWYRQQPGQSLTLIATANQGSEATYESGFVIDKFPISRPNLTFSTLTVSNMSPEDSSIYLCSVGRVDEKLFFGSGTQLSVL.

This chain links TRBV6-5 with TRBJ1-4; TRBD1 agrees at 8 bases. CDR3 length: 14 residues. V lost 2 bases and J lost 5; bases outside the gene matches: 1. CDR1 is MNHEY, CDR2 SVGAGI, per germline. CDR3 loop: CASSYGQGNEKLFF. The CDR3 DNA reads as TGTGCCAGCAGTTACGGACAGGGAAATGAAAAACTGTTTTTT.

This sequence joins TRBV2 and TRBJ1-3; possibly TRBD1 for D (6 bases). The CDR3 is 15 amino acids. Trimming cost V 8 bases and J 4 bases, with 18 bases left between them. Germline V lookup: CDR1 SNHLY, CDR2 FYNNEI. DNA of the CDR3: TGTGCCAGCCGGCTAAACAGGGCGGCGGGAAACACCATATATTTT. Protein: CASRLNRAAGNTIYF.

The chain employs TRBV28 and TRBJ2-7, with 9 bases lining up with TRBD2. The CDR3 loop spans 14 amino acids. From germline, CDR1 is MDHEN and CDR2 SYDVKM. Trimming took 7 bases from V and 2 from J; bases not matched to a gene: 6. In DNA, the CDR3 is TGTGCCAGCACGTACTTAGCGGGAGCCTACGAGCAGTACTTC. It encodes CASTYLAGAYEQYF.

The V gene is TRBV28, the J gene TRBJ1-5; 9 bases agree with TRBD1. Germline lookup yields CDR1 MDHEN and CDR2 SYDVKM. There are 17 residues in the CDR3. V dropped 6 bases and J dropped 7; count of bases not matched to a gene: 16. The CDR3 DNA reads TGTGCCAGCAGCCTTAGTTACACAGGGGGCTCAATGCAGCCCCAGCATTTT. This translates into CASSLSYTGGSMQPQHF.

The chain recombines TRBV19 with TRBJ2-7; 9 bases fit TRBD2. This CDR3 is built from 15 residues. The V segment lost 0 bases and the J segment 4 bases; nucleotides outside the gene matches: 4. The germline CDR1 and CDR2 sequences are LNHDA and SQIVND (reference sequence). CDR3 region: CASSIDISGSYEQYF. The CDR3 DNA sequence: TGTGCCAGTAGTATAGATATTAGCGGGAGTTACGAGCAGTACTTC.

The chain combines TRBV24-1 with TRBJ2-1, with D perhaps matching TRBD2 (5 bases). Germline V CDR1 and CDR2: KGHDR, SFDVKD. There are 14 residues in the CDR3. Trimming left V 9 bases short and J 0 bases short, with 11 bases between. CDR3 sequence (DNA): TGTGCCACCGCGCCCGGGGACTCCTACAATGAGCAGTTCTTC. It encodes CATAPGDSYNEQFF.

CDR3 DNA sequence: TGTGCCAGCAGCCGTCCCGGGACAGGGTTGGGCTCCTACGAGCAGTACTTC. Protein: CASSRPGTGLGSYEQYF. V usage is TRBV7-2 and J usage is TRBJ2-7; TRBD1 agrees at 9 bases. The V segment lost 5 bases and the J segment 0 bases; nucleotides outside the gene matches: 11. The germline gives CDR1 SGHTA, CDR2 FQGNSA. The CDR3 consists of 17 residues.

The CDR3 sequence: CASSPLASSYEQYF. DNA for the CDR3: TGTGCCAGCTCACCACTAGCCAGCTCCTACGAGCAGTACTTC. The chain carries TRBV18 and TRBJ2-7, with D unresolved. Germline V gives CDR1 KGHSH, CDR2 LQKENI. The CDR3 length is 14 residues. The V end lost 1 base, the J end lost 0 bases, and 7 bases lay between the germline ends.